This TCR beta chain was identified during a study of blood T cells in healthy people across ages. The total RNA that was extracted per sample amounted to at least 5.5 micrograms. The V end lost 0 bases, the J end lost 15 bases, and 21 bases lay between the germline ends. This CDR3 is 16 amino acids long. Then a second PCR, running roughly 7 to 11 cycles, was carried out with a sample-barcoded 5' primer and a J-beta primer mix. Every cDNA molecule bore a tag from a template-switch adaptor containing 12 random nucleotides. MiXCR was run by TCRdb on the 5' RACE reads, yielding one entry per CDR3 protein. The sample lists about a million distinct CDR3 sequences, about 48% seen once, with roughly 13% in the top ten.

V usage is TRBV12-3 or TRBV12-4 and J usage is TRBJ1-6, with unresolved D. The sequence came from a man aged 25-45 years in good health. The material sequenced was blood. DNA of the CDR3: TGTGCCAGCAGTTTAGCTCTAAGCAGGACTCGGTATGACCTCCACTTT. This gives the protein CASSLALSRTRYDLHF.